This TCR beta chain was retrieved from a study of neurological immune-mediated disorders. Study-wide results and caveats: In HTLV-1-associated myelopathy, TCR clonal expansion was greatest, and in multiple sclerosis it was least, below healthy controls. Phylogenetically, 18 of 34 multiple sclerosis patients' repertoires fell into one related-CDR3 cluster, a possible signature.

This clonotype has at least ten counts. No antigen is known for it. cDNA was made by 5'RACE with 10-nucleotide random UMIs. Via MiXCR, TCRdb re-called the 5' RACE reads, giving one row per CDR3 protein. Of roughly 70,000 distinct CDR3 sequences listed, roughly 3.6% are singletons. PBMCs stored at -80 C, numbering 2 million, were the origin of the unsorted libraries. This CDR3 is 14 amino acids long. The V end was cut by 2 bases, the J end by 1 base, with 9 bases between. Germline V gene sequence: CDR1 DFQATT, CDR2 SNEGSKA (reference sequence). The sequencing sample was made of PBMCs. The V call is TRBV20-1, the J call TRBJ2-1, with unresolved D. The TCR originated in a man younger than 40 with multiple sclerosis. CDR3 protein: CSARPRDSYNEQFF. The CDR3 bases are TGCAGTGCTAGACCACGAGATTCCTACAATGAGCAGTTCTTC.